This TCR beta chain emerged from a study of blood T cell repertoires in COVID-19. About the research overall: Sources were T cells, B-cell-depleted T cells, or PBMCs; the material itself was cDNA or gDNA.

The CDR3 is 14 residues long. With 0 bases clipped from V and 6 bases from J, the junction kept 4 bases outside the gene matches. Germline V gives CDR1 LGHNA, CDR2 YNFKEQ. Authors' analysis steps: Estimates of nucleated cell counts were drawn from the amplification of reference gene primers. Clones were read by immunoSEQ multiplex PCR, and TCRdb kept only the in-frame ones, dropping some. The V and J calls and clone size are taken from that table; D and trimming were inferred from the DNA. The sample has 200,000 to 250,000 clones, around 80% seen once. The genes are TRBV4-2 and TRBJ2-7; 8 positions match TRBD1. The sample was peripheral blood. This clonotype originated in a woman aged 40 to 49 with acute or convalescent COVID-19. In nucleotides, the CDR3 is TGTGCCAGCAGCCAAGACAGGGGGCGAAGCGAGCAGTACTTC. It specifies CASSQDRGRSEQYF.